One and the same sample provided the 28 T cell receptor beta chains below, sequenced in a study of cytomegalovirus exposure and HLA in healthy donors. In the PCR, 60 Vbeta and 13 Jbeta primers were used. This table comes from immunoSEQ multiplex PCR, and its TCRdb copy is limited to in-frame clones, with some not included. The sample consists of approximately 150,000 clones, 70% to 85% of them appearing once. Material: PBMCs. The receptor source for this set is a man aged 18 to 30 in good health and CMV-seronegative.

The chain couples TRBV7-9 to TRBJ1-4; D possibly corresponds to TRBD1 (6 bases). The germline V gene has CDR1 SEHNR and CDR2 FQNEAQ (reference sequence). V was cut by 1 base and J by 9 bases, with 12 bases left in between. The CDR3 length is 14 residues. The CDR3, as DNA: TGTGCCAGCAGCTTAGTACAGGGTCCGAAAAAACTGTTTTTT. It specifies CASSLVQGPKKLFF.

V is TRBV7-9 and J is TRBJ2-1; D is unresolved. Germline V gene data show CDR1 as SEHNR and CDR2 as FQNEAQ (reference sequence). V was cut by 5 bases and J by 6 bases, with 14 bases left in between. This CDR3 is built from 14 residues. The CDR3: CASSVMTSRNEQFF. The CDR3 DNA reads TGTGCCAGCAGCGTAATGACATCCCGCAATGAGCAGTTCTTC.

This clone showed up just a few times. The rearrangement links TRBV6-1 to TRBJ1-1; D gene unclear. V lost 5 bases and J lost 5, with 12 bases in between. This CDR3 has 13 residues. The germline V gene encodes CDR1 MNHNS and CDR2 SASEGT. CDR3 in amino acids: CASSRLAETEAFF. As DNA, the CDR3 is TGTGCCAGCAGTCGTCTGGCGGAGACTGAAGCTTTCTTT.

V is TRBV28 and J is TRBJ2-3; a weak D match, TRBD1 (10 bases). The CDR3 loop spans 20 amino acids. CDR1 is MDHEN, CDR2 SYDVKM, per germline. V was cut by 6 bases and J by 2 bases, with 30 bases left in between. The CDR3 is CASRRTGGLAGEVDTDTQYF. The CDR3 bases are TGTGCCAGCAGGCGGACAGGGGGACTAGCCGGGGAGGTTGACACAGATACGCAGTATTTT. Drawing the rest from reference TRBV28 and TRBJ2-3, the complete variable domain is DVKVTQSSRYLVKRTGEKVFLECVQDMDHENMFWYRQDPGLGLRLIYFSYDVKMKEKGDIPEGYSVSREKKERFSLILESASTNQTSMYLCASRRTGGLAGEVDTDTQYFGPGTRLTVL.

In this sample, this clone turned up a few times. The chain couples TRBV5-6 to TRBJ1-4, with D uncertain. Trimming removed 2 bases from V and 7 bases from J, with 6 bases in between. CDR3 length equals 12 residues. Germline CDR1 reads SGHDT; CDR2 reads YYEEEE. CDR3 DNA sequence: TGTGCCAGCAGCTTCGGTAGTGAAAAACTGTTTTTT. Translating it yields CASSFGSEKLFF.

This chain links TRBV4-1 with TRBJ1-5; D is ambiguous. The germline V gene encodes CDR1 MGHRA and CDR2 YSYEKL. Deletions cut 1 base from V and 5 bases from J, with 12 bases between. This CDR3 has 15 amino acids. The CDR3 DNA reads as TGCGCCAGCAGCCAAGTTGGTAGGGAGGATCAGCCCCAGCATTTT. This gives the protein CASSQVGREDQPQHF.

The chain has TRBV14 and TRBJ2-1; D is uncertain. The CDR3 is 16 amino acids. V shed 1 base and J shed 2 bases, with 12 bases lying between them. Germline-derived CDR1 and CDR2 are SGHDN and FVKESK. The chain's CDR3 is CASSQVRPQAYNEQFF. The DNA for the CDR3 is TGTGCCAGCAGCCAAGTCAGGCCACAAGCCTACAATGAGCAGTTCTTC.

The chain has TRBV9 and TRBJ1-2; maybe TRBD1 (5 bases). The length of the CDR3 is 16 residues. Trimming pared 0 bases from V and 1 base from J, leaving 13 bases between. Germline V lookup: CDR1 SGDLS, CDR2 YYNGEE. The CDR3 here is CASSVEAGPHNYGYTF. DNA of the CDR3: TGTGCCAGCAGCGTAGAGGCAGGGCCACATAACTATGGCTACACCTTC.

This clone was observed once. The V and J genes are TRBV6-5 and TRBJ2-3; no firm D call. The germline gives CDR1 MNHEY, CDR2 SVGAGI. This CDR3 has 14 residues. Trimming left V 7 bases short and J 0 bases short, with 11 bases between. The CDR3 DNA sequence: TGTGCCAGCAAGCGCTACCCTAGCACAGATACGCAGTATTTT. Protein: CASKRYPSTDTQYF.

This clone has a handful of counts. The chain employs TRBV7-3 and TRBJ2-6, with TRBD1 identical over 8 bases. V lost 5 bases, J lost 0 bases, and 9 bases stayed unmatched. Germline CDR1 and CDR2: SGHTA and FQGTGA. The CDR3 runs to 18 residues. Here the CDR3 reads CASSVSGGPYSGANVLTF. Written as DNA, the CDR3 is TGTGCCAGCAGCGTCTCAGGGGGCCCATACTCTGGGGCCAACGTCCTGACTTTC.

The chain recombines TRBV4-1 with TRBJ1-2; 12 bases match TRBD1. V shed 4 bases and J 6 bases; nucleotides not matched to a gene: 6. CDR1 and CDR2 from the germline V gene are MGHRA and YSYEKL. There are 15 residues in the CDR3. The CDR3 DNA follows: TGCGCCAGCAGCCCTTGGGACAGGGGGCGAGATGGCTACACCTTC. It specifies CASSPWDRGRDGYTF.

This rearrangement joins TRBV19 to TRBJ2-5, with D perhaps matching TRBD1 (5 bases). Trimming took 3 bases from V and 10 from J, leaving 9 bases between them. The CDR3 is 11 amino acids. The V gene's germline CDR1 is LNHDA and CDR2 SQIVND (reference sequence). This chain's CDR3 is CASSIRDNQYF. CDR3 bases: TGTGCCAGTAGTATCAGGGATAACCAGTACTTC.

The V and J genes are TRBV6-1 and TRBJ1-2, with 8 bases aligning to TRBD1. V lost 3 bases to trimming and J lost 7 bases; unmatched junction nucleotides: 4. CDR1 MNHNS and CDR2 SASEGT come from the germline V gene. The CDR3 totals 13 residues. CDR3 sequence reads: CASSETGVLGYTF. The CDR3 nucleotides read TGTGCCAGCAGTGAGACAGGGGTTCTTGGCTACACCTTC.

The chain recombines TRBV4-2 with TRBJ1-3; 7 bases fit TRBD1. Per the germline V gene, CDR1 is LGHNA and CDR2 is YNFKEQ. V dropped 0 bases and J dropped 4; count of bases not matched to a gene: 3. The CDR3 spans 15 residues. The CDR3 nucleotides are TGTGCCAGCAGCCAAGAGGGACAGTCGGGAAACACCATATATTTT. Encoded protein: CASSQEGQSGNTIYF.

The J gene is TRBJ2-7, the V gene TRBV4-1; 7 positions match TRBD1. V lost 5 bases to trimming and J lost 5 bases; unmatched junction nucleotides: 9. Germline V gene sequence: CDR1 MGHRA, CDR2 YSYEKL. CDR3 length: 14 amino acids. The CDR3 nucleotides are TGCGCCAGCAGCATCCCAGGGGGTAGGAACGAGCAGTACTTC. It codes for CASSIPGGRNEQYF.

As DNA, the CDR3 is TGTGCCAGCACCCAGGACAGGGGTCAAACCGGGGAGCTGTTTTTT. This sequence encodes CASTQDRGQTGELFF. The chain joins TRBV28 to TRBJ2-2; 9 positions agree with TRBD1. Germline-derived CDR1 and CDR2 are MDHEN and SYDVKM. The trim removed 7 bases at V and 5 bases at J, leaving 8 bases unmatched. There are 15 residues in the CDR3. Based on the CDR3 plus reference TRBV28 and TRBJ2-2, the full variable domain is DVKVTQSSRYLVKRTGEKVFLECVQDMDHENMFWYRQDPGLGLRLIYFSYDVKMKEKGDIPEGYSVSREKKERFSLILESASTNQTSMYLCASTQDRGQTGELFFGEGSRLTVL.

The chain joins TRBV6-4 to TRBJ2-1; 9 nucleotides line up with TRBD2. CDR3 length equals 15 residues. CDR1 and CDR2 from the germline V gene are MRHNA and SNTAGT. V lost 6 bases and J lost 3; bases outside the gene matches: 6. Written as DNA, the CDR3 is TGTGCCAGCAGCCACTTAGCGGGAGACTACAATGAGCAGTTCTTC. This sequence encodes CASSHLAGDYNEQFF.

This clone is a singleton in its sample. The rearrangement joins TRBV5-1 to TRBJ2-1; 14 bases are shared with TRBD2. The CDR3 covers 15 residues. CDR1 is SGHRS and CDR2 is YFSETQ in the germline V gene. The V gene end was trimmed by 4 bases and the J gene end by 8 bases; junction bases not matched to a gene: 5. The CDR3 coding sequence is TGCGCCAGCAGCCCGACTAGCGGGGGGGCCCATGAGCAGTTCTTC. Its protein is CASSPTSGGAHEQFF.

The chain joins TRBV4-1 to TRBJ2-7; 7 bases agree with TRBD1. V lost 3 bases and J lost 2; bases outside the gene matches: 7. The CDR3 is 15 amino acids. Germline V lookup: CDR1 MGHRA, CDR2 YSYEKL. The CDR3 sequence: CASSQVTGPTYEQYF. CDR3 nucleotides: TGCGCCAGCAGCCAGGTGACAGGGCCTACCTACGAGCAGTACTTC.

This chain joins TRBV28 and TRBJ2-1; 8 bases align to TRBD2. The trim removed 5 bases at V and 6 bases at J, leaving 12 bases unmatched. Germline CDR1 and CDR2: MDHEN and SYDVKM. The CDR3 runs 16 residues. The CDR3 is CASSPWTLREANEQFF. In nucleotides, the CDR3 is TGTGCCAGCAGTCCCTGGACTTTGCGGGAGGCCAATGAGCAGTTCTTC.

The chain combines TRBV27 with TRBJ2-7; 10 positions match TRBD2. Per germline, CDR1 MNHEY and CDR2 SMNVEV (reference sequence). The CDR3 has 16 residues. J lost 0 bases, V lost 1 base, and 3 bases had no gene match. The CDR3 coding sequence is TGTGCCAGCAGTTTATGGGCTAGCGGGAGCTCCTACGAGCAGTACTTC. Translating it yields CASSLWASGSSYEQYF.

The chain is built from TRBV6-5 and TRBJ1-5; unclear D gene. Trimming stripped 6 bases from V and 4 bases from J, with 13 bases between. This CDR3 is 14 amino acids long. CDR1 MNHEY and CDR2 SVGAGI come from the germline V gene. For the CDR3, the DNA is TGTGCCAGCAGGGACGGACTTTCTAATCAGCCCCAGCATTTT. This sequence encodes CASRDGLSNQPQHF.

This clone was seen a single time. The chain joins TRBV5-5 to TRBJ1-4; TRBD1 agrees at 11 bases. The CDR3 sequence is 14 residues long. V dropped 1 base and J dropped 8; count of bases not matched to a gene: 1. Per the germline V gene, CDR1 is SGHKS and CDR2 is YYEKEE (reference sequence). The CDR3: CASSLWDRGEKLFF. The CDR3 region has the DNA TGTGCCAGCAGCTTGTGGGACAGGGGGGAAAAACTGTTTTTT.

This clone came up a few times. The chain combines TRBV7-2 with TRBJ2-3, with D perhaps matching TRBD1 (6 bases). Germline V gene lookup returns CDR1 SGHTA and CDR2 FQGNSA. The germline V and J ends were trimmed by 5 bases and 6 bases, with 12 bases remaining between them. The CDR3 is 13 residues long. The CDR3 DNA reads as TGTGCCAGCAGCCTCAGGGGATCGGATACGCAGTATTTT. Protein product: CASSLRGSDTQYF.

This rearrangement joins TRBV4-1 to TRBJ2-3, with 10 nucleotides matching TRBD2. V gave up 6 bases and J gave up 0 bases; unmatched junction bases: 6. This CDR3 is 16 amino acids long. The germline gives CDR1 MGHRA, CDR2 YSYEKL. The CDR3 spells CASRARLAGSTDTQYF. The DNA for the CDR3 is TGCGCCAGCAGAGCTCGACTAGCGGGTAGCACAGATACGCAGTATTTT.

The CDR3 nucleotides read TGTGCCAGCAGAGGGACAGAGAACACTGAAGCTTTCTTT. It yields the protein CASRGTENTEAFF. The rearrangement uses TRBV6-5 and TRBJ1-1; 7 nucleotides align to TRBD1. CDR1 and CDR2 (germline): MNHEY, SVGAGI. The ends lost 6 bases at V and 1 base at J; junction bases unmatched: 2. This CDR3 is built from 13 residues.

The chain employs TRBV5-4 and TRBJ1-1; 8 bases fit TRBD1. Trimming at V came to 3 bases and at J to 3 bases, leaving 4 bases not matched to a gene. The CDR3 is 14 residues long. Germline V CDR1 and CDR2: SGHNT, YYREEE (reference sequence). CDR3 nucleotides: TGTGCCAGCAGCTCGCAGGGGGCCCACACTGAAGCTTTCTTT. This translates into CASSSQGAHTEAFF.

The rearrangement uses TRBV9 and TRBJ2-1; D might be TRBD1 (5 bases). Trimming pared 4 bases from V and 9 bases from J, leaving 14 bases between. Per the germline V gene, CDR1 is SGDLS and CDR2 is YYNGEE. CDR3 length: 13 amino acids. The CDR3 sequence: CASSLVGVGEQFF. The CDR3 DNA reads TGTGCCAGCAGCTTAGTAGGGGTCGGTGAGCAGTTCTTC.